Each of the 23 T cell receptor beta chains below was sequenced from the same sample in a study of OX40 agonist ivuxolimab in advanced cancers. Data came from immunoSEQ multiplex PCR; TCRdb stores just in-frame clones and leaves some out. The sample yields 35,000 to 40,000 clones, around 86% seen once. This specimen was CD4+ or CD8+ T cells sorted from blood, taken in a trial of the OX40 agonist ivuxolimab. Every receptor here comes from an adult with an advanced solid tumor such as melanoma, head and neck, liver or kidney cancer.

V gene TRBV4-2 combines with J gene TRBJ1-2; D ambiguous. Trimming left V 0 bases short and J 3 bases short, with 8 bases between. The CDR3 consists of 14 residues. Germline V gene data show CDR1 as LGHNA and CDR2 as YNFKEQ. The CDR3 coding sequence is TGTGCCAGCAGCCAAGAGGCACGGGACTATGGCTACACCTTC. Amino acid sequence: CASSQEARDYGYTF.

This clone was observed a few times. This chain connects TRBV7-9 to TRBJ2-3; a possible D gene is TRBD2 (5 bases). Per germline, CDR1 SEHNR and CDR2 FQNEAQ (reference sequence). With 5 bases removed from V and 5 bases from J, the gap between germline ends came to 14 bases. The CDR3 runs to 14 residues. CDR3 region: CASSLITTRDTQYF. The CDR3 nucleotides read TGTGCCAGCAGCCTGATAACCACTAGAGATACGCAGTATTTT.

The chain carries TRBV19 and TRBJ2-1, with D uncertain. CDR3 size: 13 residues. The ends were cut back, 5 bases at V and 9 bases at J, with 14 bases in the middle. Germline V gene lookup returns CDR1 LNHDA and CDR2 SQIVND (reference sequence). The CDR3 reads CASSSTPRSEQFF. The CDR3 nucleotides read TGTGCCAGTAGTTCGACCCCCCGAAGTGAGCAGTTCTTC.

The genes are TRBV27 and TRBJ2-5, with D perhaps TRBD1 (6 bases). This CDR3 has 15 amino acids. V was pared by 3 bases and J by 0 bases, with 11 bases between. Germline loops: CDR1 MNHEY, CDR2 SMNVEV (reference sequence). CDR3 in DNA: TGTGCCAGCAGTTTCGGACAGCCGTACCAAGAGACCCAGTACTTC. Protein product: CASSFGQPYQETQYF.

This clone appeared once. CDR3 coding DNA: TGTGCCAGCAGCTTAGTCCCGGCGGGAGGGCCCCGGTCGTGGGAGACCCAGTACTTC. Translation: CASSLVPAGGPRSWETQYF. The gene calls are TRBV13 and TRBJ2-5, with 9 bases matching TRBD2. V was clipped by 1 base and J by 5 bases; unmatched bases: 17. In germline, CDR1 is PRHDT, CDR2 FYEKMQ (reference sequence). CDR3 length: 19 residues. The entire variable domain, with the rest obtained from reference TRBV13 and TRBJ2-5, is as follows: AAGVIQSPRHLIKEKRETATLKCYPIPRHDTVYWYQQGPGQDPQFLISFYEKMQSDKGSIPDRFSAQQFSDYHSELNMSSLELGDSALYFCASSLVPAGGPRSWETQYFGPGTRLLVL.

The chain links TRBV6-6 to TRBJ1-1, with D unclear. Trimming pared 7 bases from V and 2 bases from J, leaving 11 bases between. Germline V lookup: CDR1 MNHNY, CDR2 SVGAGI (reference sequence). This CDR3 is 13 amino acids long. The CDR3 here is CASTIDDNTEAFF. The CDR3 DNA reads as TGTGCCAGCACCATTGATGATAACACTGAAGCTTTCTTT.

The chain carries TRBV5-6 and TRBJ2-3; 9 bases are shared with TRBD2. V dropped 5 bases and J dropped 1; count of bases not matched to a gene: 5. Germline assignment: CDR1 SGHDT and CDR2 YYEEEE. The CDR3 has 15 amino acids. The CDR3 sequence: CASSQREVGTDTQYF. CDR3 bases: TGTGCCAGCAGTCAGCGGGAGGTTGGCACAGATACGCAGTATTTT.

The gene calls are TRBV7-2 and TRBJ1-4; TRBD1 might be the D (6 bases). CDR1 is SGHTA, CDR2 FQGNSA, per germline. This CDR3 spans 15 amino acids. Trimming cost V 1 base and J 7 bases, with 13 bases left between them. The CDR3 DNA sequence: TGTGCCAGCAGCTTAGTAGGGGGGCGAGCTGAAAAACTGTTTTTT. This encodes CASSLVGGRAEKLFF. The full variable domain, completed using reference TRBV7-2 and TRBJ1-4, is GAGVSQSPSNKVTEKGKDVELRCDPISGHTALYWYRQSLGQGLEFLIYFQGNSAPDKSGLPSDRFSAERTGGSVSTLTIQRTQQEDSAVYLCASSLVGGRAEKLFFGSGTQLSVL.

This chain uses TRBV2 with TRBJ2-1, with 14 bases that match TRBD2. The germline CDR1 and CDR2 sequences are SNHLY and FYNNEI. The ends lost 6 bases at V and 8 bases at J; junction bases unmatched: 6. There are 15 residues in the CDR3. CDR3 amino acids: CASRTGTSGSDEQFF. The CDR3 coding sequence is TGTGCCAGCAGAACCGGGACTAGCGGGAGTGATGAGCAGTTCTTC. The entire variable domain, with the rest obtained from reference TRBV2 and TRBJ2-1, is as follows: EPEVTQTPSHQVTQMGQEVILRCVPISNHLYFYWYRQILGQKVEFLVSFYNNEISEKSEIFDDQFSVERPDGSNFTLKIRSTKLEDSAMYFCASRTGTSGSDEQFFGPGTRLTVL.

The chain employs TRBV11-2 and TRBJ2-4, with 8 bases matching TRBD1. Germline values: CDR1 SGHAT, CDR2 FQNNGV. V shed 4 bases and J 4 bases; nucleotides not matched to a gene: 6. There are 15 residues in the CDR3. The CDR3 DNA reads as TGTGCCAGCAGCTCGGGACAGGTGCTTAAAAACATTCAGTACTTC. It is translated as CASSSGQVLKNIQYF.

The CDR3 coding sequence is TGTGCCAGCAGTTGGACTAGCGGGCAAGAGACCCAGTACTTC. Translating it yields CASSWTSGQETQYF. This rearrangement joins TRBV6-6 to TRBJ2-5, with 11 bases that match TRBD2. Looked up from germline, CDR1 is MNHNY and CDR2 is SVGAGI (reference sequence). V shed 4 bases and J 2 bases; nucleotides not matched to a gene: 0. The CDR3 sequence is 14 residues long.

This clone occurred once. The genes are TRBV14 and TRBJ1-2; perhaps TRBD1 as D (5 bases). Germline V lookup: CDR1 SGHDN, CDR2 FVKESK. Trimming removed 0 bases from V and 8 bases from J, with 13 bases in between. This CDR3 has 14 residues. The CDR3 nucleotides are TGTGCCAGCAGCCAAGACCCCAGGGTGAACGGCTACACCTTC. This translates into CASSQDPRVNGYTF.

The rearrangement links TRBV6-1 to TRBJ2-7, with D perhaps matching TRBD1 (6 bases). The CDR3 loop spans 15 amino acids. Trimming cost V 8 bases and J 0 bases, with 17 bases left between them. Germline CDR1 and CDR2: MNHNS and SASEGT. This CDR3 is CASQPQGFSSYEQYF. The CDR3 DNA sequence: TGTGCCAGCCAACCACAGGGATTCAGCTCCTACGAGCAGTACTTC.

This chain uses TRBV9 with TRBJ2-2, with no clear D. Germline V gene sequence: CDR1 SGDLS, CDR2 YYNGEE. Trimming pared 4 bases from V and 2 bases from J, leaving 3 bases between. This CDR3 is built from 12 residues. CDR3 nucleotide sequence: TGTGCCAGCAGCTTAAACACCGGGGAGCTGTTTTTT. It codes for CASSLNTGELFF. Looking up the rest from reference TRBV9 and TRBJ2-2 gives the full variable domain: DSGVTQTPKHLITATGQRVTLRCSPRSGDLSVYWYQQSLDQGLQFLIQYYNGEERAKGNILERFSAQQFPDLHSELNLSSLELGDSALYFCASSLNTGELFFGEGSRLTVL.

This chain uses TRBV19 with TRBJ1-1, with D possibly matching TRBD1 (5 bases). The CDR3 consists of 14 residues. V was shortened by 3 bases and J by 3 bases, with 11 bases between the two germline ends. Germline V gene lookup returns CDR1 LNHDA and CDR2 SQIVND (reference sequence). Here the CDR3 DNA reads TGTGCCAGTAGTATGGGCCTCAGGGACACTGAAGCTTTCTTT. Its translation: CASSMGLRDTEAFF.

This clone appeared a single time. The V call is TRBV15, the J call TRBJ1-4; D perhaps matches TRBD1 (5 bases). The germline gives CDR1 LNHNV, CDR2 YYDKDF (reference sequence). Trimming left V 3 bases short and J 8 bases short, with 16 bases between. The CDR3 length is 15 residues. CDR3 in DNA: TGTGCCACCAGCAGGGAGCAGGGATATAGCGAAAAACTGTTTTTT. The encoded protein is CATSREQGYSEKLFF.

The CDR3 spells CASSLGGAKNIQYF. CDR3 nucleotide sequence: TGTGCCAGCAGCTTGGGAGGAGCCAAAAACATTCAGTACTTC. V and J are TRBV7-9 and TRBJ2-4; TRBD2 might be the D (6 bases). The CDR3 is 14 residues long. V was cut by 3 bases and J by 0 bases, with 6 bases left in between. Germline assignment: CDR1 SEHNR and CDR2 FQNEAQ (reference sequence). The full variable domain, its missing parts supplied by reference TRBV7-9 and TRBJ2-4, is DTGVSQNPRHKITKRGQNVTFRCDPISEHNRLYWYRQTLGQGPEFLTYFQNEAQLEKSRLLSDRFSAERPKGSFSTLEIQRTEQGDSAMYLCASSLGGAKNIQYFGAGTRLSVL.

The chain has TRBV15 and TRBJ1-5; D might be TRBD1 (5 bases). From germline, CDR1 is LNHNV and CDR2 YYDKDF (reference sequence). V was cut by 0 bases and J by 5 bases, with 11 bases left in between. The CDR3 totals 15 residues. The CDR3 region has the DNA TGTGCCACCAGCAGAGATATGGGACTTGATCAGCCCCAGCATTTT. This translates into CATSRDMGLDQPQHF. Looking up the rest from reference TRBV15 and TRBJ1-5 gives the full variable domain: DAMVIQNPRYQVTQFGKPVTLSCSQTLNHNVMYWYQQKSSQAPKLLFHYYDKDFNNEADTPDNFQSRRPNTSFCFLDIRSPGLGDTAMYLCATSRDMGLDQPQHFGDGTRLSIL.

This chain uses TRBV28 with TRBJ2-7, with D perhaps TRBD2 (5 bases). CDR3 length: 13 residues. Trimming took 5 bases from V and 3 from J, leaving 11 bases between them. In germline, CDR1 is MDHEN, CDR2 SYDVKM. The CDR3 loop reads CASSPSLDYEQYF. In DNA form, the CDR3 reads TGTGCCAGCAGTCCTAGCTTGGACTACGAGCAGTACTTC.

The CDR3 reads CASSLLPGGRQETQYF. The CDR3 nucleotides read TGTGCCAGCAGCCTTCTCCCCGGGGGGAGACAAGAGACCCAGTACTTC. The rearrangement links TRBV27 to TRBJ2-5, with 7 bases aligning to TRBD2. The CDR3 covers 16 residues. CDR1 is MNHEY and CDR2 is SMNVEV in the germline V gene (reference sequence). The trim removed 6 bases at V and 2 bases at J, leaving 12 bases unmatched.

This clone was observed once. CDR3 region: CASSSMDSQNEKLFF. CDR3 nucleotide sequence: TGTGCCAGCAGCTCCATGGACAGCCAGAATGAAAAACTGTTTTTT. The gene calls are TRBV5-6 and TRBJ1-4, with D possibly TRBD1 on 6 matching bases. The CDR3 is made up of 15 amino acids. The germline V and J ends were trimmed by 3 bases and 5 bases, with 14 bases remaining between them. CDR1 and CDR2 from the germline V gene are SGHDT and YYEEEE.

V and J are TRBV4-1 and TRBJ2-7; D may be TRBD2 (5 bases). Germline CDR1 reads MGHRA; CDR2 reads YSYEKL. The CDR3 totals 12 residues. V shed 3 bases and J shed 10 bases, with 13 bases lying between them. The DNA of the CDR3 is TGCGCCAGCAGCCAGTTTACCGGACTTCAGTACTTC. Encoded protein: CASSQFTGLQYF.

The chain employs TRBV27 and TRBJ2-7; D could derive from TRBD1 or TRBD2 (5 bases each). This CDR3 has 15 residues. Germline V gives CDR1 MNHEY, CDR2 SMNVEV (reference sequence). V lost 5 bases to trimming and J lost 4 bases, with 18 bases between them. CDR3 nucleotide sequence: TGTGCCAGCAGTGCACACCGGGACGGACCGTACGAGCAGTACTTC. It yields the protein CASSAHRDGPYEQYF.